This T cell receptor beta chain came from a study of response to subunit inactivated influenza vaccine. This clonotype was detected many times. TCRdb called the RT-PCR reads again in MiXCR, with one record for every CDR3 protein. The repertoire has approximately 160,000 distinct CDR3 sequences, roughly a tenth of them found once; the top ten carry roughly 33%. This clonotype was sampled from a man between 50 and 69 years old who received an inactivated influenza vaccine. The starting material was CD8+ T cells sorted from PBMCs, obtained less than 30 months after vaccination.

The CDR3: CASSLAVGSATNEKLFF. The CDR3 DNA reads as TGTGCCAGCAGTTTAGCTGTTGGATCGGCAACTAATGAAAAACTGTTTTTT. The V call is TRBV12-3 or TRBV12-4, the J call TRBJ1-4, with unresolved D. This CDR3 is 17 amino acids long. V was clipped by 0 bases and J by 0 bases, with 11 bases between them.